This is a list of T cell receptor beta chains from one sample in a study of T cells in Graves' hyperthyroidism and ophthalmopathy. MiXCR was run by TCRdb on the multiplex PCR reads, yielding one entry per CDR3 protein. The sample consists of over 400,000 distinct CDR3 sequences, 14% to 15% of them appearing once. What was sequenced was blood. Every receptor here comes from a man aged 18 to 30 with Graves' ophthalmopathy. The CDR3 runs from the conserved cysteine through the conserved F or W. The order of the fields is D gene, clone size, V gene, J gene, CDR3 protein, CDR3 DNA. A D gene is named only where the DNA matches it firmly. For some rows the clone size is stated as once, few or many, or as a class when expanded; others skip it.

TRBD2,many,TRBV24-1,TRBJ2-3,CATSDSGGGTDTQYF,TGTGCCACCAGTGATTCGGGAGGGGGAACCGATACGCAGTATTTT
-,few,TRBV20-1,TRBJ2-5,CSARDFYGQETQYF,TGCAGTGCTAGAGATTTTTACGGGCAAGAGACCCAGTACTTC
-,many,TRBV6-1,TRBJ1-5,CASKPFPGQYNQPQHF,TGTGCCAGCAAACCGTTTCCCGGACAGTACAATCAGCCCCAGCATTTT
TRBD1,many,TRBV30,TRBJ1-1,CAWNPGTVNTEAFF,TGTGCCTGGAACCCCGGGACAGTGAACACTGAAGCTTTCTTT
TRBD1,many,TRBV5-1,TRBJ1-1,CASSPSDRGFTEAFF,TGCGCCAGCAGTCCTTCGGACAGGGGTTTCACTGAAGCTTTCTTT
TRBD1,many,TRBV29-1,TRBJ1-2,CSARGTENGGGYTF,TGCAGCGCCCGAGGGACAGAGAATGGTGGTGGCTACACCTTC
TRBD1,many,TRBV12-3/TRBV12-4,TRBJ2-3,CASSFWTGGAVQDTQYF,TGTGCCAGCAGTTTTTGGACAGGGGGGGCGGTGCAAGATACGCAGTATTTT
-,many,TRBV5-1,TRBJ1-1,CASSLVEKNTEAFF,TGCGCCAGCAGCTTGGTAGAGAAGAACACTGAAGCTTTCTTT
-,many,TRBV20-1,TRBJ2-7,CSALRGRSSYEQYF,TGCAGTGCTTTGAGGGGCAGGAGCTCCTACGAGCAGTACTTC
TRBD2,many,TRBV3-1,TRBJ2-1,CASSPAPGLAGEQFF,TGTGCCAGCAGCCCAGCACCGGGACTAGCCGGTGAGCAGTTCTTC
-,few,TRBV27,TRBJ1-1,CASSFGVVTEAFF,TGTGCCAGCAGTTTCGGGGTGGTCACTGAAGCTTTCTTT
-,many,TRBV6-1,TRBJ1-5,CAISPYSNQPQHF,TGTGCTATAAGTCCCTATAGCAATCAGCCCCAGCATTTT
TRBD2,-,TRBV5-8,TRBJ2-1,CASSFGLAGGPDEQFF,TGTGCCAGCAGTTTTGGACTAGCGGGGGGGCCGGATGAGCAGTTCTTC
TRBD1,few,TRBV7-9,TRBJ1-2,CASSFEGARGLGYGYTF,TGTGCCAGCAGCTTTGAGGGGGCCCGAGGGTTGGGCTATGGCTACACCTTC
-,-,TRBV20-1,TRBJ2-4,CSAADAHGGQNIQYF,TGCAGTGCTGCCGACGCTCATGGGGGGCAGAACATTCAGTACTTC
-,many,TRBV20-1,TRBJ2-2,CSAGTGKGTGELFF,TGCAGTGCGGGGACCGGAAAAGGGACCGGGGAGCTGTTTTTT
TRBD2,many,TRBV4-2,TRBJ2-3,CASSPAVLTSGESTDTQYF,TGTGCCAGCAGCCCAGCAGTCCTTACTAGCGGGGAAAGCACAGATACGCAGTATTTT
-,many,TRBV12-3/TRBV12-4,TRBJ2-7,CASSLMTGGYYEQYF,TGTGCCAGCAGTTTAATGACAGGAGGCTACTACGAGCAGTACTTC
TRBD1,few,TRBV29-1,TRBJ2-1,CSVAGGFNEQFF,TGCAGCGTTGCAGGGGGCTTCAATGAGCAGTTCTTC
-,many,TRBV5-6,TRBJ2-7,CASSTIEGEQYF,TGTGCCAGCAGCACCATAGAGGGCGAGCAGTACTTC
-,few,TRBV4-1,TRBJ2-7,CASSQEPGLRYEQYF,TGCGCCAGCAGCCAAGAACCGGGGCTAAGGTACGAGCAGTACTTC
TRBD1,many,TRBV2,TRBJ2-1,CASRGQGIEQFF,TGTGCCAGCAGAGGACAGGGGATAGAGCAGTTCTTC
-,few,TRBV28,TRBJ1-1,CASSLLGDAEAFF,TGTGCCAGCAGCCTGTTGGGAGACGCTGAAGCTTTCTTT
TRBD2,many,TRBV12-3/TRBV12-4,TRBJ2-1,CASSLGLEGRHEQFF,TGTGCCAGCAGTTTGGGACTAGAGGGGCGGCATGAGCAGTTCTTC
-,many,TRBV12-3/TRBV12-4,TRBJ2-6,CASSYGGSSGANVLTF,TGTGCCAGCAGTTACGGGGGATCGTCTGGGGCCAACGTCCTGACTTTC
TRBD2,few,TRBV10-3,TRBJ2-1,CASKLAGGDNEQFF,TGTGCCAGCAAACTAGCGGGGGGGGACAATGAGCAGTTCTTC
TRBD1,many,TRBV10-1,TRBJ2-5,CASSEGQGARETQYF,TGCGCCAGCAGTGAGGGACAGGGGGCCCGAGAGACCCAGTACTTC
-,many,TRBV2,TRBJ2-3,CASDKSTDTQYF,TGTGCCAGCGACAAAAGCACAGATACGCAGTATTTT